The 13 T cell receptor beta chains listed next were all sequenced from one sample in a study of T-cell memory formation after mild COVID-19. Each CDR3 protein gets one entry after TCRdb re-called the 5' RACE reads with MiXCR. The sample holds a few hundred thousand distinct CDR3 sequences; approximately 19% are singletons and the top ten take around 21%. Sequences were obtained from PBMCs or a T cell subset sorted from them (not recorded which). These receptors all come from a man in his late teens or twenties who had mild COVID-19 (a few samples of this study predate the infection). Cell type and time point are not known.

This clonotype was seen only a few times. The gene calls are TRBV20-1 and TRBJ1-1, with D unclear. V lost 1 base to trimming and J lost 1 base, with 7 bases between them. The CDR3 sequence is 13 residues long. CDR1 is DFQATT and CDR2 is SNEGSKA in the germline V gene (reference sequence). CDR3 region: CSARAAGNTEAFF. The DNA of the CDR3 is TGCAGTGCTAGAGCAGCAGGGAACACTGAAGCTTTCTTT.

V gene TRBV12-3 or TRBV12-4 combines with J gene TRBJ2-7, with D possibly matching TRBD2 (6 bases). This CDR3 contains 14 residues. The V end lost 6 bases, the J end lost 1 base, and 13 bases lay between the germline ends. The CDR3 loop reads CASRTGLGSYEQYF. CDR3 nucleotides: TGTGCCAGCAGGACGGGACTGGGGTCCTACGAGCAGTACTTC.

The chain recombines TRBV12-5 with TRBJ1-5; D possibly corresponds to TRBD1 (5 bases). Per the germline V gene, CDR1 is LGHNT and CDR2 is FRNRAP. This CDR3 spans 16 amino acids. The germline V and J ends were trimmed by 1 base and 4 bases, with 14 bases remaining between them. In DNA form, the CDR3 reads TGTGCTAGTGGTTTGGGGGGCCGGGCCTTAAATCAGCCCCAGCATTTT. The encoded protein is CASGLGGRALNQPQHF.

The chain has TRBV5-1 and TRBJ1-1, with D unresolved. This CDR3 has 12 amino acids. The germline V and J ends were trimmed by 4 bases and 6 bases, with 10 bases remaining between them. From germline, CDR1 is SGHRS and CDR2 YFSETQ. For the CDR3, the DNA is TGCGCCAGCAGCAATAGGGCGGCTGAAGCTTTCTTT. Residues: CASSNRAAEAFF.

The chain joins TRBV20-1 to TRBJ2-5; 10 bases align to TRBD2. This CDR3 contains 14 residues. Germline values: CDR1 DFQATT, CDR2 SNEGSKA (reference sequence). V shed 6 bases and J 5 bases; nucleotides not matched to a gene: 9. Here the CDR3 DNA reads TGCAGTGCCCTAAGCGGGGGGGCCCCGGAGACCCAGTACTTC. Amino acids: CSALSGGAPETQYF.

In nucleotides, the CDR3 is TGCGCCAGCAGCACCGTCCTGGGGAACACTGAAGCTTTCTTT. Its protein is CASSTVLGNTEAFF. The chain recombines TRBV5-1 with TRBJ1-1; D gene ambiguous. Trimming took off 4 bases at V and 1 base at J, with 11 bases between the two ends. Germline assignment: CDR1 SGHRS and CDR2 YFSETQ. The length of the CDR3 is 14 residues.

This clonotype was counted a few times. This chain links TRBV7-9 with TRBJ2-5; D might be TRBD2 (6 bases). With 8 bases removed from V and 5 bases from J, the gap between germline ends came to 15 bases. The CDR3 has 13 residues. In germline, CDR1 is SEHNR, CDR2 FQNEAQ (reference sequence). The CDR3 protein is CASGLIGFETQYF. CDR3 coding DNA: TGTGCCAGCGGACTAATCGGGTTTGAGACCCAGTACTTC.

There are a few counts of this clonotype. CDR3 in amino acids: CSARWALTDTQYF. CDR3 bases: TGCAGTGCTAGATGGGCCCTCACAGATACGCAGTATTTT. This chain uses TRBV20-1 with TRBJ2-3; D not resolved. This CDR3 is 13 amino acids long. Trimming removed 2 bases at V and 2 bases at J, with 8 bases between. CDR1 DFQATT and CDR2 SNEGSKA come from the germline V gene (reference sequence).

This clonotype has more than one count but fewer than ten. The chain has TRBV4-1 and TRBJ2-7, with unresolved D. Germline CDR1 is MGHRA and CDR2 is YSYEKL. Trimming shortened V by 4 bases and J by 0 bases, and 16 bases separated the two germline ends. The CDR3 contains 16 residues. The CDR3 here is CASSPVRTRSSYEQYF. The CDR3, as DNA: TGCGCCAGCAGCCCGGTTAGGACCCGGAGCTCCTACGAGCAGTACTTC.

This clonotype appeared many times. The rearrangement links TRBV7-2 to TRBJ2-3, with no clear D. V gave up 4 bases and J gave up 1 base, with 3 bases separating them. CDR1 is SGHTA, CDR2 FQGNSA, per germline. The CDR3 extends over 12 amino acids. The CDR3 loop reads CASSSGTDTQYF. CDR3 nucleotide sequence: TGTGCCAGCAGCTCAGGCACAGATACGCAGTATTTT.

The V gene is TRBV12-3 or TRBV12-4, the J gene TRBJ2-2, with 9 bases matching TRBD2. V shed 10 bases, J shed 5 bases, and the junction held 17 bases outside the gene matches. The CDR3 runs 17 residues. Here the CDR3 DNA reads TGTGCCATCGCCGGGACGAAAGGGCTAGCGGGAACCGGGGAGCTGTTTTTT. This encodes CAIAGTKGLAGTGELFF.

This clonotype has at least ten counts. The genes are TRBV12-3 or TRBV12-4 and TRBJ2-1, with 8 nucleotides matching TRBD2. V was pared by 5 bases and J by 8 bases, with 14 bases of the junction left unmatched. The CDR3 sequence is 16 residues long. This CDR3 is CASSNNRGGGSYEQFF. In nucleotides, the CDR3 is TGTGCCAGCAGTAACAACCGGGGGGGCGGGTCTTATGAGCAGTTCTTC.

About this clonotype itself: A read error may account for a junction end that differs from germline. The chain joins TRBV9 to TRBJ1-1; 8 nucleotides align to TRBD1. This CDR3 contains 13 residues. Germline V gives CDR1 SGDLS, CDR2 YYNGEE. CDR3 protein: CASSVTGDTEALF. CDR3 DNA sequence: TGTGCCAGCAGCGTGACAGGGGACACTGAAGCTTTATTT.